Listed below are T cell receptor beta chains from one sample, sequenced in a study of Ad26.COV2.S vaccination and SARS-CoV-2 variants. Repertoires were generated with immunoSEQ multiplex PCR, while TCRdb's copy carries only in-frame clones and drops some. Of 350,000 to 450,000 clones detected, about 91% appear once; the ten largest clones hold about 3.9%. The sample here was peripheral blood, taken after recovery from COVID-19. The source of these receptors is a human donor who had recovered from COVID-19. CDR3s include the opening cysteine and the closing phenylalanine or tryptophan. A D gene is named only where the DNA matches it firmly. Rows give clone size only sometimes, using once, few, many, or a class for an expanded clone.

CDR3 DNA: TGCAGCGTCCTGAATGAACTGGACAGGCGGCTAGGAGGCTACACCTTC
CDR3 protein: CSVLNELDRRLGGYTF
clone size: NA
V gene: TRBV29-1
D gene: TRBD1
J gene: TRBJ1-2

CDR3 DNA: TGTGCCAGCAGGTCCCGTTGGGACAGGGGAATCTATGAGCAGTTCTTC
CDR3 protein: CASRSRWDRGIYEQFF
clone size: NA
V gene: TRBV2
D gene: TRBD1
J gene: TRBJ2-1

CDR3 DNA: TGTGCCAGCGGGGCCGTGGAGACCCAGTACTTC
CDR3 protein: CASGAVETQYF
clone size: NA
V gene: TRBV7-9
D gene: NA
J gene: TRBJ2-5

CDR3 DNA: TGTGCCAGCAGTCCTGGACAGGGTTTTTACTACGAGCAGTACTTC
CDR3 protein: CASSPGQGFYYEQYF
clone size: NA
V gene: TRBV21-1
D gene: NA
J gene: TRBJ2-7

CDR3 DNA: TGCGCCAGCAGTGAGTCGAGGGACAGGGAAACAGATACGCAGTATTTT
CDR3 protein: CASSESRDRETDTQYF
clone size: NA
V gene: TRBV10-1
D gene: TRBD1
J gene: TRBJ2-3

CDR3 DNA: TGTGCCACCAGCAGACGTCCGGGGGAGGGGAACACCGGGGAGCTGTTTTTT
CDR3 protein: CATSRRPGEGNTGELFF
clone size: NA
V gene: TRBV15
D gene: TRBD2
J gene: TRBJ2-2

CDR3 DNA: TGTGCCAGTACCGTGACTGGGGGGAGCTCCTACGAGCAGTACTTC
CDR3 protein: CASTVTGGSSYEQYF
clone size: NA
V gene: TRBV19
D gene: NA
J gene: TRBJ2-7

CDR3 DNA: TGTGCTAGTGGTTTGCCGCGGACTAGCGGGGGGGAGACCCAGTACTTC
CDR3 protein: CASGLPRTSGGETQYF
clone size: NA
V gene: TRBV12-5
D gene: TRBD2
J gene: TRBJ2-5

CDR3 DNA: TGTGCCAGCAGCCCACCGGGACAGGGCTACAATGAGCAGTTCTTC
CDR3 protein: CASSPPGQGYNEQFF
clone size: NA
V gene: TRBV6-5
D gene: TRBD1
J gene: TRBJ2-1

CDR3 DNA: TGTGCCAGCAGTTTCGCCGGGAAGGGCTACACCTTC
CDR3 protein: CASSFAGKGYTF
clone size: NA
V gene: TRBV12-3/TRBV12-4
D gene: NA
J gene: TRBJ1-2

CDR3 DNA: TGTGCCAGCAGCTTAGGTACAGGGGGCTATGGCTACACCTTC
CDR3 protein: CASSLGTGGYGYTF
clone size: NA
V gene: TRBV7-9
D gene: TRBD1
J gene: TRBJ1-2

CDR3 DNA: TGTGCCAGCAGTAGAGTAAGGGACACTGAAGCTTTCTTT
CDR3 protein: CASSRVRDTEAFF
clone size: NA
V gene: TRBV27
D gene: NA
J gene: TRBJ1-1

CDR3 DNA: TGTGCCAGCAGCCCGTCGGGGCTACAGGATCGCTACACCTTC
CDR3 protein: CASSPSGLQDRYTF
clone size: many
V gene: TRBV11-2
D gene: NA
J gene: TRBJ1-2

CDR3 DNA: TGTGCCAGCAGCTTTGAGACAGGGATGACTGAAGCTTTCTTT
CDR3 protein: CASSFETGMTEAFF
clone size: NA
V gene: TRBV7-6
D gene: TRBD1
J gene: TRBJ1-1

CDR3 DNA: TGTGCCAGCAGTGAATGGGTAGACACCGGGGAGCTGTTTTTT
CDR3 protein: CASSEWVDTGELFF
clone size: NA
V gene: TRBV25-1
D gene: NA
J gene: TRBJ2-2

CDR3 DNA: TGCGCCAGCAGCCCGGCCACCGGGAAGCACCAAGAGACCCAGTACTTC
CDR3 protein: CASSPATGKHQETQYF
clone size: NA
V gene: TRBV4-3
D gene: NA
J gene: TRBJ2-5

CDR3 DNA: TGTGCCAGCAGATCGACGGCTGGAAACACCATATATTTT
CDR3 protein: CASRSTAGNTIYF
clone size: once
V gene: TRBV2
D gene: NA
J gene: TRBJ1-3

CDR3 DNA: TGTGCCAGCAGGGAGGGGTGGGGATTGCCCCTCCACTTT
CDR3 protein: CASREGWGLPLHF
clone size: few
V gene: TRBV12-3/TRBV12-4
D gene: NA
J gene: TRBJ1-6

CDR3 DNA: TGTGCCAGCAGCTTTTCAGCGAACACTGAAGCTTTCTTT
CDR3 protein: CASSFSANTEAFF
clone size: NA
V gene: TRBV7-2
D gene: NA
J gene: TRBJ1-1

CDR3 DNA: TGTGCCAGCAGTTCTCCGTGGGGAGACGAGCAGTACTTC
CDR3 protein: CASSSPWGDEQYF
clone size: NA
V gene: TRBV27
D gene: NA
J gene: TRBJ2-7

CDR3 DNA: TGCGCCAGCAGCCAAGTTTTGGGAGAAAAACTGTTTTTT
CDR3 protein: CASSQVLGEKLFF
clone size: NA
V gene: TRBV4-1
D gene: NA
J gene: TRBJ1-4

CDR3 DNA: TGTGCCAGCAGCCCGCGGGGGAGCCGTGGGGAGCAGTACTTC
CDR3 protein: CASSPRGSRGEQYF
clone size: few
V gene: TRBV11-2
D gene: TRBD2
J gene: TRBJ2-7

CDR3 DNA: TGCGCCAGCAGCCAAGGCGGGTTTAGGGAGAAACCAACAGATACGCAGTATTTT
CDR3 protein: CASSQGGFREKPTDTQYF
clone size: once
V gene: TRBV4-1
D gene: NA
J gene: TRBJ2-3

CDR3 DNA: TGTGCTAGTGGTTTGCTGGCCAGTGGTTCCTACGAGCAGTACTTC
CDR3 protein: CASGLLASGSYEQYF
clone size: few
V gene: TRBV12-5
D gene: NA
J gene: TRBJ2-7

CDR3 DNA: TGTGCCAGCAGCGTATCAGGGGTTGGCAATGAGCAGTTCTTC
CDR3 protein: CASSVSGVGNEQFF
clone size: NA
V gene: TRBV9
D gene: NA
J gene: TRBJ2-1

CDR3 DNA: TGCGCCAGCAGTGAGTCGATAAGAGTTCCCTACGAGCAGTACTTC
CDR3 protein: CASSESIRVPYEQYF
clone size: NA
V gene: TRBV10-1
D gene: NA
J gene: TRBJ2-7

CDR3 DNA: TGTGCCATCAGTGAGGACAGGAGCGGTCAGCCCCAGCATTTT
CDR3 protein: CAISEDRSGQPQHF
clone size: NA
V gene: TRBV10-3
D gene: NA
J gene: TRBJ1-5

CDR3 DNA: TGTGCCAGCAGTTTTCGGGGACAGGGGACTGGAAACACCATATATTTT
CDR3 protein: CASSFRGQGTGNTIYF
clone size: NA
V gene: TRBV6-5
D gene: TRBD1
J gene: TRBJ1-3

CDR3 DNA: TGTGCCAGCAGTTCCACACTCCGGGACAGGGGGCGAGAGCAGTACTTC
CDR3 protein: CASSSTLRDRGREQYF
clone size: NA
V gene: TRBV6-2/TRBV6-3
D gene: TRBD1
J gene: TRBJ2-7

CDR3 DNA: TGTGCCACCGGCGGGGGGCCTGGGGCCAACGTCCTGACTTTC
CDR3 protein: CATGGGPGANVLTF
clone size: NA
V gene: TRBV24-1
D gene: TRBD2
J gene: TRBJ2-6

CDR3 DNA: TGCGCCAGCAGCCAAGATGACAGGGCGCATCAGCCCCAGCATTTT
CDR3 protein: CASSQDDRAHQPQHF
clone size: NA
V gene: TRBV4-3
D gene: TRBD1
J gene: TRBJ1-5

CDR3 DNA: TGTGCCAGCAGTTACTCCCAGGCAGGGGGAGGCACTGAAGCTTTCTTT
CDR3 protein: CASSYSQAGGGTEAFF
clone size: NA
V gene: TRBV6-2/TRBV6-3
D gene: TRBD1
J gene: TRBJ1-1

CDR3 DNA: TGTGCCAGCAGACCCCAGGAGATTAATCAGCCCCAGCATTTT
CDR3 protein: CASRPQEINQPQHF
clone size: once
V gene: TRBV27
D gene: NA
J gene: TRBJ1-5

CDR3 DNA: TGTGCCAGCAGCCTTCGGGACAGGGGAAACTATGGCTACACCTTC
CDR3 protein: CASSLRDRGNYGYTF
clone size: once
V gene: TRBV13
D gene: TRBD1
J gene: TRBJ1-2

CDR3 DNA: TGCAGCGTCCCCAGGGATTTGAATGAGCAGTTCTTC
CDR3 protein: CSVPRDLNEQFF
clone size: NA
V gene: TRBV29-1
D gene: NA
J gene: TRBJ2-1

CDR3 DNA: TGCGCCAGCAGCTTGGACACGGGCTATGAGCAGTTCTTC
CDR3 protein: CASSLDTGYEQFF
clone size: NA
V gene: TRBV5-1
D gene: NA
J gene: TRBJ2-1

CDR3 DNA: TGTGCCAGCAGCTTAGTTCTAGCGGGGGACACCGGGGAGCTGTTTTTT
CDR3 protein: CASSLVLAGDTGELFF
clone size: NA
V gene: TRBV11-3
D gene: TRBD2
J gene: TRBJ2-2

CDR3 DNA: TGTGCCAGCAGCGCTTTGGGGGACACTGAAGCTTTCTTT
CDR3 protein: CASSALGDTEAFF
clone size: NA
V gene: TRBV7-9
D gene: NA
J gene: TRBJ1-1

CDR3 DNA: TGTGCCAGCAGCTTAGGGGACAGGGGGTATGAAGCTTTCTTT
CDR3 protein: CASSLGDRGYEAFF
clone size: once
V gene: TRBV7-8
D gene: TRBD1
J gene: TRBJ1-1

CDR3 DNA: TGTGCCAGCAGGGACTCCCGCAGCAATCAGCCCCAGCATTTT
CDR3 protein: CASRDSRSNQPQHF
clone size: NA
V gene: TRBV27
D gene: NA
J gene: TRBJ1-5

CDR3 DNA: TGTGCCAGCAGCGTAGTGGGCCCCGGGGAGCTGTTTTTT
CDR3 protein: CASSVVGPGELFF
clone size: NA
V gene: TRBV9
D gene: NA
J gene: TRBJ2-2

CDR3 DNA: TGTGCCAGCAGCCAAGATGGAGGGGGGGTCATTCGTATGGCTTTCTTT
CDR3 protein: CASSQDGGGVIRMAFF
clone size: NA
V gene: TRBV3-1/TRBV3-2
D gene: NA
J gene: TRBJ1-1

CDR3 DNA: TGTGCCAGCAGCCGAAGGACAGAATTCCGAGGCACTGAAGCTTTCTTT
CDR3 protein: CASSRRTEFRGTEAFF
clone size: once
V gene: TRBV5-6
D gene: NA
J gene: TRBJ1-1

CDR3 DNA: TGTGCCAGAAGCCTCCCCTGCTCTGGGGCCAACGTCCTGACTTTC
CDR3 protein: CARSLPCSGANVLTF
clone size: NA
V gene: TRBV5-3
D gene: NA
J gene: TRBJ2-6

CDR3 DNA: TGTGCCAGCAGCTCTAGGGCTAGCGGGTACCAAGAGACCCAGTACTTC
CDR3 protein: CASSSRASGYQETQYF
clone size: NA
V gene: TRBV13
D gene: TRBD2
J gene: TRBJ2-5

CDR3 DNA: TGTGCCAGCAGCTTGGGGGGGCAGGGTCGATACGAGCAGTACTTC
CDR3 protein: CASSLGGQGRYEQYF
clone size: once
V gene: TRBV5-6
D gene: NA
J gene: TRBJ2-7

CDR3 DNA: TGTGCCAGCAGTGAACGGACAGGGGGGAAGTACGAGCAGTACTTC
CDR3 protein: CASSERTGGKYEQYF
clone size: NA
V gene: TRBV2
D gene: TRBD1
J gene: TRBJ2-7

CDR3 DNA: TGTGCCAGTAGTATTAACAGGGAGTACGAGCAGTACTTC
CDR3 protein: CASSINREYEQYF
clone size: NA
V gene: TRBV19
D gene: NA
J gene: TRBJ2-7

CDR3 DNA: TGTGCCAGCAGCCTGAACGGGAACACTGAAGCTTTCTTT
CDR3 protein: CASSLNGNTEAFF
clone size: NA
V gene: TRBV12-3/TRBV12-4
D gene: NA
J gene: TRBJ1-1

CDR3 DNA: TGTGCCAGCAGCCCCCGGGGTGGTGGCAGGGGAAAACACACTGAAGCTTTCTTT
CDR3 protein: CASSPRGGGRGKHTEAFF
clone size: many
V gene: TRBV9
D gene: NA
J gene: TRBJ1-1

CDR3 DNA: TGCGCCAGCAGCTTGGGGCCCAATGAGCAGTTCTTC
CDR3 protein: CASSLGPNEQFF
clone size: NA
V gene: TRBV5-1
D gene: NA
J gene: TRBJ2-1

CDR3 DNA: TGTGCCAGCAGCTTAGACGGTTACAATGAGCAGTTCTTC
CDR3 protein: CASSLDGYNEQFF
clone size: NA
V gene: TRBV7-9
D gene: NA
J gene: TRBJ2-1

CDR3 DNA: TGTGCCAGCAGCCAACAGGACAGACGGACCTACGAGCAGTACTTC
CDR3 protein: CASSQQDRRTYEQYF
clone size: NA
V gene: TRBV3-1/TRBV3-2
D gene: NA
J gene: TRBJ2-7

CDR3 DNA: TGTGCCAGCAGTGACGGGCGGCAGCCCCAGCATTTT
CDR3 protein: CASSDGRQPQHF
clone size: NA
V gene: TRBV12-3/TRBV12-4
D gene: NA
J gene: TRBJ1-5

CDR3 DNA: TGTGCCAGCAGTGACTCAGCGCGGGGGGCGCCGGTTGAGCTGTTTTTT
CDR3 protein: CASSDSARGAPVELFF
clone size: once
V gene: TRBV6-4
D gene: TRBD2
J gene: TRBJ2-2

CDR3 DNA: TGTGCCAGCAGCTTGGCCGGACATATCTATGGCTACACCTTC
CDR3 protein: CASSLAGHIYGYTF
clone size: NA
V gene: TRBV5-6
D gene: NA
J gene: TRBJ1-2

CDR3 DNA: TGCGGACAGGGTACAGATACGCAGTATTTT
CDR3 protein: CGQGTDTQYF
clone size: NA
V gene: TRBV20-1
D gene: TRBD1
J gene: TRBJ2-3